The entry that follows covers one TCR beta chain sequence. The table came from immunoSEQ multiplex PCR; TCRdb's copy has only in-frame clones and leaves some out. The repertoire holds 140,000 to 150,000 clones, with 80% to 85% as singletons. Trimming cost V 2 bases and J 4 bases, with 14 bases left between them. This CDR3 comprises 16 residues. CDR1 SNHLY and CDR2 FYNNEI come from the germline V gene. This specimen comes from a study of blood T cell repertoires in COVID-19. The study drew participants aged about 18 to 90 years from about two dozen US areas. It was within 2 weeks before study entry that exposed participants met a COVID-19 case.

The specimen was PBMCs or T cells enriched from blood (not recorded which). This receptor was identified in a woman aged 45-65 years who had been exposed to COVID-19. The chain uses TRBV2 and TRBJ1-4, with D unresolved. CDR3 loop: CASSEKREWVNEKLFF. CDR3 nucleotides: TGTGCCAGCAGTGAAAAAAGGGAGTGGGTTAATGAAAAACTGTTTTTT.